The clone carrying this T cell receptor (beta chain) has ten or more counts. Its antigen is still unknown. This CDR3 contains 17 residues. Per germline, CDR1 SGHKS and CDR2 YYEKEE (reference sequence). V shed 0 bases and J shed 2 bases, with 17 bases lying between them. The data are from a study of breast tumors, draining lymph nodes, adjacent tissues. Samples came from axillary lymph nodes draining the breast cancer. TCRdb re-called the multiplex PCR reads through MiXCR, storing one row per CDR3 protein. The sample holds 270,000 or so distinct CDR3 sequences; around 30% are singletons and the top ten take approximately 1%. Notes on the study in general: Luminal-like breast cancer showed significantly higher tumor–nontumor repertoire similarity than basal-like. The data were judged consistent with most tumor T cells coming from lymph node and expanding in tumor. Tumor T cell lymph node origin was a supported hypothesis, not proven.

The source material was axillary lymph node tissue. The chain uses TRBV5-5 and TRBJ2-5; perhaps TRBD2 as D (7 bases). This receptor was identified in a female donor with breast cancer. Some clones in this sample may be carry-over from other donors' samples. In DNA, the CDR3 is TGTGCCAGCAGCTTGGAGGGGGGGAGGGGTCCTCAAGAGACCCAGTACTTC. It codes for CASSLEGGRGPQETQYF.